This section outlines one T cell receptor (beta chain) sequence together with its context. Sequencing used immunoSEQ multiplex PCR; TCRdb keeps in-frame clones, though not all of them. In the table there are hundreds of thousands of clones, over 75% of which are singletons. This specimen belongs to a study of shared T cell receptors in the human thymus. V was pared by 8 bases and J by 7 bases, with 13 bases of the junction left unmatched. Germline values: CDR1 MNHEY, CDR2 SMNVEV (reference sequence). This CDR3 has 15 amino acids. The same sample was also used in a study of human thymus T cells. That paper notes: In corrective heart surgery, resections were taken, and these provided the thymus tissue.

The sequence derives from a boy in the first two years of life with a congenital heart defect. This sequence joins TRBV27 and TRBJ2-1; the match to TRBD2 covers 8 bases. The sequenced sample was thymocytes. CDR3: CASAKGTRGVNEQFF. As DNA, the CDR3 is TGTGCCAGCGCGAAGGGGACTAGGGGGGTGAATGAGCAGTTCTTC.